This T cell receptor beta chain was recovered during a study of blood T cell repertoires in COVID-19. For the study at large: COVID-19 samples collected from the United States, Italy and Spain covered acute and convalescent phases.

The Seattle patients, enrolled during active infection, were followed longitudinally. CDR1 and CDR2 from the germline V gene are SNHLY and FYNNEI. CDR3 length: 15 amino acids. With 4 bases removed from V and 4 bases from J, the gap between germline ends came to 16 bases. As originally analysed: Reference gene primer amplification in the assay estimated nucleated cell counts. The method was immunoSEQ multiplex PCR; TCRdb's version includes in-frame clones alone and lacks a portion of them. The V and J calls and clone size were taken over from that table, and D and trimming were inferred from the DNA. The table includes under 400,000 clones, roughly nine tenths detected once.

The sequence came from a woman aged 60-75 years with COVID-19, enrolled during active disease. The chain recombines TRBV2 with TRBJ1-2; possibly TRBD1 for D (5 bases). Material: peripheral blood. CDR3 sequence reads: CASSVGQGGTYGYTF. The CDR3 DNA is TGTGCCAGCAGTGTAGGTCAGGGAGGGACCTATGGCTACACCTTC.